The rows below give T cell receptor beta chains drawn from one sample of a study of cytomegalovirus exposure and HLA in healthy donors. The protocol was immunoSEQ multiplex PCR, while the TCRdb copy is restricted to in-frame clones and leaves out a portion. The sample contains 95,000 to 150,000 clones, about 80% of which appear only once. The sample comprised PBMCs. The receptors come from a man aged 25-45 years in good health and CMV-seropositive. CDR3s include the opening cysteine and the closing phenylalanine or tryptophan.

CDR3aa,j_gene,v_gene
CASSLVAGLAGAWYEQYF,TRBJ2-7,TRBV7-2
CASSLSSQGAGGYTF,TRBJ1-2,TRBV27
CASSPWSLGGNEKLFF,TRBJ1-4,TRBV27
CAGHRGAFF,TRBJ1-1,TRBV5-8
CASSQEGTSNTEAFF,TRBJ1-1,TRBV6-6
CASRSGVPSYEQYF,TRBJ2-7,TRBV27
CASSLVGGPNGYTF,TRBJ1-2,TRBV27
CASSLILAGVDTGELFF,TRBJ2-2,TRBV5-8
CASSVVPSSYNEQFF,TRBJ2-1,TRBV9
CASSRVRREQFF,TRBJ2-1,TRBV28